The TCR beta chain described here comes from a study of T cells in Graves' hyperthyroidism and ophthalmopathy. In germline, CDR1 is SGHTA, CDR2 FQGNSA. Between the trimmed V and J ends, which lost 3 bases and 0 bases, there was a span of 15 bases. The CDR3 length is 16 residues. Based on clinical symptoms, serum thyroxine and TRAb, thyroid ultrasound and orbital computed tomography, diagnoses were reached. RNA transcripts gave rise to amplified TCR beta CDR3 regions. Initially, a first-round RT-PCR of the TCR CDR3 employed the HTBI primer set. TCRdb ran MiXCR on the multiplex PCR reads and lists one entry per CDR3 protein. This table holds some 530,000 distinct CDR3 sequences, roughly 22% found once.

Material: blood. V usage is TRBV7-2 and J usage is TRBJ2-7; D remains ambiguous. The receptor was derived from a woman in her 70s with Graves' ophthalmopathy. The DNA for the CDR3 is TGTGCCAGCAGCTTGGCGGCCGGTCTTTCCTCCTACGAGCAGTACTTC. Translating gives CASSLAAGLSSYEQYF. Using reference TRBV7-2 and TRBJ2-7 for the parts outside the CDR3, the full variable domain is GAGVSQSPSNKVTEKGKDVELRCDPISGHTALYWYRQSLGQGLEFLIYFQGNSAPDKSGLPSDRFSAERTGGSVSTLTIQRTQQEDSAVYLCASSLAAGLSSYEQYFGPGTRLTVT.